One and the same sample provided the 20 T cell receptor beta chains below, sequenced in a study of vaccination and CD4 T cells after COVID-19 (dated by TCRdb to between 2021 and 2023). What these receptors recognize is not known. The label giving this sample's treatment or condition can be read as: roughly ten-day PBMC culture with coronavirus spike peptide pools or control peptides (ViraFEST assay). Libraries were prepared through PCR. Sequencing used an Illumina iSeq 100. DNA from cultured CD4+ T cells was subjected to TCR sequencing with the Oncomine TCR Beta short-read assay at the Johns Hopkins FTIC core. TCRdb reanalyzed the raw reads on its own, using fastp at Q25 for trimming and MiXCR for clone calling, and kept in-frame beta chains. Merged by CDR3 protein, the rows form single entries marked with the most common genes and DNA. The sample data list around 26,000 distinct CDR3 sequences, and less than 65% of these were observed just once. The top ten constitute about 5% of the sample.

Specimen: CD4+ T cells from blood, cultured in vitro. These receptors all stem from a human donor who had recovered from COVID-19.

This clonotype appeared a few times. The V and J genes are TRBV20-1 and TRBJ1-5; D not resolved. V was cut by 0 bases and J by 5 bases, with 11 bases left in between. The CDR3 covers 14 residues. The V gene's germline CDR1 is DFQATT and CDR2 SNEGSKA (reference sequence). CDR3 DNA: TGCAGTGCTAGAGATCCCCGGAAGGATCAGCCCCAGCATTTT. It yields the protein CSARDPRKDQPQHF.

The rearrangement links TRBV7-6 to TRBJ2-3; TRBD2 agrees at 10 bases. Germline-derived CDR1 and CDR2 are SGHVS and FNYEAQ. The trim removed 5 bases at V and 0 bases at J, leaving 8 bases unmatched. The CDR3 runs 17 residues. CDR3 in DNA: TGTGCCAGCAGCCGCCGGACTAGCGGTCGTAGCACAGATACGCAGTATTTT. This sequence encodes CASSRRTSGRSTDTQYF.

The chain links TRBV12-3 or TRBV12-4 to TRBJ1-3, with D maybe TRBD1 (5 bases). There are 17 residues in the CDR3. The V end was cut by 2 bases, the J end by 4 bases, with 18 bases between. In DNA, the CDR3 is TGTGCCAGCAGTTTAAAGTTGTTAGGCAGGGAGGGAAACACCATATATTTT. The encoded protein is CASSLKLLGREGNTIYF.

This chain connects TRBV15 to TRBJ1-1; no firm D call. Germline V CDR1 and CDR2: LNHNV, YYDKDF (reference sequence). Between the trimmed V and J ends, which lost 9 bases and 2 bases, there was a span of 16 bases. This CDR3 comprises 14 residues. The CDR3 here is CATNQAGLNTEAFF. DNA of the CDR3: TGTGCCACTAACCAAGCAGGCTTAAACACTGAAGCTTTCTTT.

The chain uses TRBV20-1 and TRBJ2-5, with TRBD1 matching over 8 bases. Per the germline V gene, CDR1 is DFQATT and CDR2 is SNEGSKA (reference sequence). The CDR3 is made up of 15 amino acids. V was pared by 6 bases and J by 4 bases, with 13 bases of the junction left unmatched. CDR3 DNA: TGCAGTGCCCCAAGGACAGGGAACACAGGAGAGACCCAGTACTTC. This sequence encodes CSAPRTGNTGETQYF.

This clonotype has more than one count but fewer than ten. V gene TRBV28 combines with J gene TRBJ1-2; TRBD1 matches at 10 bases. From germline, CDR1 is MDHEN and CDR2 SYDVKM. With 2 bases clipped from V and 7 bases from J, the junction kept 10 bases outside the gene matches. This CDR3 has 16 amino acids. Written as DNA, the CDR3 is TGTGCCAGCAGTTTAAATAATAAGGGACAGGGGCGTGGCTACACCTTC. Translating it yields CASSLNNKGQGRGYTF.

The chain combines TRBV7-2 with TRBJ1-1; D not resolved. Germline assignment: CDR1 SGHTA and CDR2 FQGNSA. V was cut by 0 bases and J by 1 base, with 6 bases left in between. This CDR3 is 14 amino acids long. CDR3 region: CASSLAGWNTEAFF. DNA for the CDR3: TGTGCCAGCAGCTTAGCGGGGTGGAACACTGAAGCTTTCTTT.

This rearrangement joins TRBV29-1 to TRBJ1-3, with D uncertain. Trimming removed 4 bases at V and 4 bases at J, with 8 bases between. Germline CDR1 SQVTM, CDR2 ANQGSEA. The CDR3 is made up of 12 amino acids. The CDR3 region is CSVAPEGNTIYF. The DNA for the CDR3 is TGCAGCGTTGCACCGGAAGGAAACACCATATATTTT. The full variable domain, rest sourced from reference TRBV29-1 and TRBJ1-3, is SAVISQKPSRDICQRGTSLTIQCQVDSQVTMMFWYRQQPGQSLTLIATANQGSEATYESGFVIDKFPISRPNLTFSTLTVSNMSPEDSSIYLCSVAPEGNTIYFGEGSWLTVV.

This clonotype showed up just once. The chain couples TRBV30 to TRBJ2-5; TRBD2 aligns across 7 bases. V lost 5 bases, J lost 1 base, and 10 bases stayed unmatched. The CDR3 consists of 15 residues. CDR1 is GTSNPN and CDR2 is SVGIG in the germline V gene (reference sequence). The CDR3 reads CAWLVGRGTQETQYF. CDR3 sequence (DNA): TGTGCCTGGTTGGTGGGGAGGGGTACCCAAGAGACCCAGTACTTC.

The rearrangement links TRBV30 to TRBJ1-2; D is unresolved. With 2 bases removed from V and 2 bases from J, the gap between germline ends came to 6 bases. This CDR3 is 12 amino acids long. Per germline, CDR1 GTSNPN and CDR2 SVGIG (reference sequence). Here the CDR3 reads CAWSPGNYGYTF. The CDR3 DNA reads TGTGCCTGGAGTCCGGGAAACTATGGCTACACCTTC.

The J gene is TRBJ2-5, the V gene TRBV20-1, with 15 nucleotides matching TRBD2. CDR3 length equals 15 residues. Per germline, CDR1 DFQATT and CDR2 SNEGSKA (reference sequence). V was clipped by 6 bases and J by 2 bases; unmatched bases: 4. The CDR3 bases are TGCAGTGCCGGACTAGCGGGAGGGATGCAAGAGACCCAGTACTTC. It is translated as CSAGLAGGMQETQYF.

There are a few counts of this clonotype. The genes are TRBV20-1 and TRBJ2-7; D is perhaps TRBD1 (6 bases). Germline V gene lookup returns CDR1 DFQATT and CDR2 SNEGSKA (reference sequence). The CDR3 loop spans 12 amino acids. Trimming took 5 bases from V and 3 from J, leaving 11 bases between them. The CDR3, as DNA: TGCAGTGCTCCCGGGACACTCTACGAGCAGTACTTC. Translation gives CSAPGTLYEQYF.

The genes are TRBV6-5 and TRBJ1-5; tentative D call: TRBD1 (6 bases). The CDR3 contains 21 residues. The germline V and J ends were trimmed by 3 bases and 2 bases, with 29 bases remaining between them. Per germline, CDR1 MNHEY and CDR2 SVGAGI. The CDR3: CASSYPPRGGGSMLGNQPQHF. DNA of the CDR3: TGTGCCAGCAGTTATCCCCCCCGCGGAGGGGGAAGTATGTTAGGCAATCAGCCCCAGCATTTT.

This clonotype was counted only a few times. The chain recombines TRBV19 with TRBJ2-2; D is possibly TRBD1 (5 bases). Per the germline V gene, CDR1 is LNHDA and CDR2 is SQIVND (reference sequence). The V end lost 7 bases, the J end lost 5 bases, and 11 bases lay between the germline ends. This CDR3 region has 13 residues. CDR3 loop: CASNQRQTGELFF. The CDR3 region has the DNA TGTGCCAGTAACCAAAGACAGACCGGGGAGCTGTTTTTT.

The V and J genes are TRBV6-5 and TRBJ1-2; D may be TRBD1 (5 bases). V was trimmed by 2 bases and J by 7 bases, leaving 14 bases between them. The CDR3 has 14 residues. CDR1 and CDR2 (germline): MNHEY, SVGAGI. CDR3 loop: CASSYLGRGAGYTF. DNA of the CDR3: TGTGCCAGCAGTTACCTTGGCCGTGGGGCTGGCTACACCTTC.

The gene calls are TRBV6-4 and TRBJ2-7; D gene ambiguous. Trimming cost V 2 bases and J 0 bases, with 11 bases left between them. The CDR3 covers 15 residues. Germline CDR1 and CDR2: MRHNA and SNTAGT. This chain's CDR3 is CASSDPGGNSYEQYF. The CDR3 nucleotides read TGTGCCAGCAGTGACCCGGGCGGAAACTCCTACGAGCAGTACTTC.

The chain recombines TRBV28 with TRBJ1-1; perhaps TRBD1 as D (6 bases). There are 13 residues in the CDR3. Germline assignment: CDR1 MDHEN and CDR2 SYDVKM. V was pared by 5 bases and J by 3 bases, with 10 bases between. The CDR3 sequence: CASSGDTYTEAFF. CDR3 nucleotides: TGTGCCAGCAGTGGGGACACCTACACTGAAGCTTTCTTT.

V usage is TRBV2 and J usage is TRBJ1-1; no firm D call. The CDR3 is made up of 11 amino acids. Trimming shortened V by 6 bases and J by 1 base, and 3 bases separated the two germline ends. Per germline, CDR1 SNHLY and CDR2 FYNNEI. CDR3 coding DNA: TGTGCCAGCAGGCAGAACACTGAAGCTTTCTTT. Its translation: CASRQNTEAFF.

A few counts support this clonotype. The genes are TRBV6-1 and TRBJ2-5; D uncertain. The CDR3 covers 11 residues. The germline V and J ends were trimmed by 6 bases and 9 bases, with 11 bases remaining between them. Germline V CDR1 and CDR2: MNHNS, SASEGT. CDR3 protein: CASRHLLAQYF. For the CDR3, the DNA is TGTGCCAGCAGGCACCTGCTGGCCCAGTACTTC.

The gene calls are TRBV20-1 and TRBJ1-5; 8 positions agree with TRBD1. Germline CDR1 is DFQATT and CDR2 is SNEGSKA (reference sequence). The J segment lost 4 bases and the V segment lost 0 bases, leaving 11 bases of the junction unmatched. This CDR3 has 17 amino acids. CDR3 region: CSARDLRQGSGNQPQHF. CDR3 nucleotide sequence: TGCAGTGCTAGAGATCTCCGACAGGGGTCTGGTAATCAGCCCCAGCATTTT.